This T cell receptor beta chain was documented in a study of T cell responses to AZD1222 COVID-19 vaccine (dated by TCRdb to about 2021). In terms of the full investigation: AZD1222 recipients with second doses at about 4 weeks or about 12 weeks were pooled, because spike-specific TCR depth and breadth did not differ between schedules. TCR sequencing covered 230 to 250 trial participants: 200 to 220 given two doses of AZD1222 and approximately 26 given two doses of MenACWY control vaccine. Enrollment into the trials was organized by age into subgroups of 18-55, 56-69 and 70-plus years, and those subgroups contained roughly 150, 30 and 60 TCR-sequenced participants, respectively. Overall study results and their limits: Reportedly, almost half of the unique spike-specific TCRs recognized epitopes lying outside the regions that are mutated in the B.1.351 and B.1.1.7 variants. Participants were mostly white British, with more females than males. The authors suggested clonal diversity may have been underestimated. Vaccine-associated CD4 TCRs spanned the whole spike protein, with dominant responses in regions 160-218 and 743-854. Conclusions about previously exposed vaccinees are limited because only six or seven AZD1222 recipients were SARS-CoV-2 seropositive at baseline. Because no day 14 peak-response samples were available, repertoires were characterized only after the peak T cell response. After two AZD1222 doses, both the breadth and the depth of spike-specific TCRs were significantly higher than at day 0 and than in MenACWY recipients. The 56-69-year group was small, and its depth increase did not reach significance, likely because of low power.

This clone was observed a handful of times. Its antigen is not yet known. No base quality values were provided; no much bigger clone lies one nucleotide off. The time point tag for this specimen amounts to: baseline before first vaccination. Vaccinee samples came from UK trials COV001 and COV002, including a single-blind randomized controlled phase 2/3 trial of AZD1222 (ChAdOx1 nCoV-19) in healthy adults. For TCRbeta chain sequencing, PBMC samples from trial participants were taken at day 0 and at day 28 after the second dose. The CDR3 regions of human TCRbeta chains were analyzed by immunosequencing. The study's processing was this. Repertoire TCRs were checked for matches against a reference library of SARS-CoV-2-specific TCRs that had been generated using the MIRA antigen-specificity platform. Breadth was defined as the fraction of unique TCRs that were SARS-CoV-2-associated, and depth was defined as the fraction of total T cells that were SARS-CoV-2-associated. Using the MIRA data, each spike-specific TCR was assigned both to the spike region to which the TCR was reactive and to a CD4 or CD8 class. Log10-transformed breadth and depth values were compared by one-way ANOVA with Sidak's multiple comparisons tests. TCRdb retrieved this table from immuneACCESS and kept in-frame rearrangements only. Not all clones are present; in checked studies, unresolved V genes account for under half, and no reason is known for the remainder. Clonal size and the V and J genes are those of that table, whereas D and trimming came from the DNA. Within this sample are about 130,000 clones, with approximately 88% of them counted one time only. The ten largest clones add up to roughly 4.3% of the sample.

From a lookup of the germline V gene, CDR1 and CDR2 are SGHTA and FQGTGA. The CDR3 starts with the cysteine, ends with the phenylalanine, and has 13 residues. Only the CDR3 region is kept as DNA, spanning 39 bases read in frame from base 1. Cut back by 5 bases and 2 bases, the V and J ends lie 9 bases apart. This chain joins TRBV7-3 to TRBJ1-1; no D gene call is confident. Sequencing used peripheral blood, obtained on day 0 of AZD1222 vaccination. The sequence was obtained from an adult in good health. DNA sequence: TGTGCCAGCAGCCCAACAGTAAACACTGAAGCTTTCTTT. Its amino acids are CASSPTVNTEAFF.